The clone carrying this T cell receptor (beta chain) was picked up a small number of times. The antigen remains undetermined. This sample is drawn from a study of T cells after yellow fever vaccination. Whole-study findings and limits: A small share of clonotypes appeared in both CD4 and CD8 compartments.

One entry per CDR3 protein, called by TCRdb with MiXCR from the 5' RACE reads. Of 110,000 or so distinct CDR3 sequences in the sample, 7.2% are singletons; the top ten hold approximately 2.7%. V was pared by 1 base and J by 7 bases, with 19 bases between. The CDR3 contains 16 residues. The source material was CD4+ T cells sorted from PBMCs, sampled more than 40 days after the first yellow fever vaccination. This chain connects TRBV12-3 or TRBV12-4 to TRBJ2-5, with D possibly TRBD2 on 6 matching bases. The receptor was isolated from a man younger than 30 who received the YFV17D yellow fever vaccine. The CDR3 DNA follows: TGTGCCAGCAGTTTAGACCCTTCGCGGGAAGAAGGGACCCAGTACTTC. Protein product: CASSLDPSREEGTQYF.